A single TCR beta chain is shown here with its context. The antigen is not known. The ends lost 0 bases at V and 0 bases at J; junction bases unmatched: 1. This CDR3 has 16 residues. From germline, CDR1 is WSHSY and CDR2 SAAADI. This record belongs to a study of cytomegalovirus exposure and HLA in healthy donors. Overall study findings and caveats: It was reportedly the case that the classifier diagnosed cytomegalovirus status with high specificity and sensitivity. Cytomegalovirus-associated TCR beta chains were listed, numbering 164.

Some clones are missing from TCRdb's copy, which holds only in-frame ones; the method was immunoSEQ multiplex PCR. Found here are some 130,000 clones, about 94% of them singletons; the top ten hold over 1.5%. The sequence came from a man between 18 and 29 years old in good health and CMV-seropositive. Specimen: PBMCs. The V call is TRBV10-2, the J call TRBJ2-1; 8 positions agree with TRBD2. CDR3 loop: CASSESGTSSYNEQFF. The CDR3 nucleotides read TGCGCCAGCAGTGAGTCAGGGACTAGCTCCTACAATGAGCAGTTCTTC.